A single sample is the source of the 7 T cell receptor beta chains below, sequenced in a study of blood T cell repertoires in COVID-19. Measured with immunoSEQ multiplex PCR; TCRdb has only the in-frame clones, and not every one. The table shows tens of thousands of clones, with around four fifths occurring only once. Sequenced input: peripheral blood. The receptors derive from a woman between 55 and 75 years old with acute or convalescent COVID-19.

The table lists this clone with a few counts. The gene calls are TRBV30 and TRBJ1-1, with TRBD1 matching over 7 bases. Trimming took 3 bases from V and 11 from J; bases not matched to a gene: 6. Germline assignment: CDR1 GTSNPN and CDR2 SVGIG (reference sequence). The CDR3 loop spans 11 amino acids. The CDR3 DNA reads TGTGCCTGGAGCGGGACAGATCTGGCTTTCTTT. It specifies CAWSGTDLAFF.

This clone was observed a single time. J is TRBJ1-6 and V is TRBV28; unclear D gene. Germline V lookup: CDR1 MDHEN, CDR2 SYDVKM. This CDR3 is built from 15 residues. Trimming took off 6 bases at V and 0 bases at J, with 9 bases between the two ends. The CDR3 protein is CASRQGSSYNSPLHF. As DNA, the CDR3 is TGTGCCAGCAGGCAAGGGAGCTCCTATAATTCACCCCTCCACTTT.

The chain couples TRBV9 to TRBJ1-2; 7 bases are shared with TRBD1. CDR3 length: 16 residues. Germline values: CDR1 SGDLS, CDR2 YYNGEE. Trimming took 3 bases from V and 0 from J; bases not matched to a gene: 8. CDR3 amino acids: CASSAQPTGTNYGYTF. The CDR3 nucleotides read TGTGCCAGCAGCGCCCAGCCGACAGGGACTAACTATGGCTACACCTTC.

This clone was detected only once. The chain recombines TRBV9 with TRBJ1-3, with 7 bases aligning to TRBD1. The V and J ends lost 3 bases and 2 bases, in that order; junction bases with no gene match: 2. CDR1 SGDLS and CDR2 YYNGEE come from the germline V gene. The CDR3 consists of 14 residues. DNA of the CDR3: TGTGCCAGCAGCGACGGGACAGCTGGAAACACCATATATTTT. Protein: CASSDGTAGNTIYF.

The chain has TRBV21-1 and TRBJ1-5; whether TRBD1, the table's D call, matches the DNA was not checked. TRBV21-1 represents a pseudogene. CDR3 length: 13 amino acids. The CDR3 loop is CASSRQRLQPQHF. The CDR3 bases are TGTGCCAGCAGCAGACAGCGCCTTCAGCCCCAGCATTTT.

The chain links TRBV29-1 to TRBJ1-3, with D tentatively TRBD1 (6 bases). This CDR3 is built from 13 residues. V lost 7 bases, J lost 4 bases, and 14 bases lay in between. Germline CDR1 and CDR2: SQVTM and ANQGSEA. The CDR3 spells CSAGVGAGNTIYF. CDR3 nucleotide sequence: TGCAGCGCCGGAGTGGGGGCAGGAAACACCATATATTTT.

This chain uses TRBV9 with TRBJ1-4; D possibly corresponds to TRBD1 (5 bases). The CDR3 length is 15 residues. V lost 4 bases and J lost 3, with 13 bases in between. Germline lookup yields CDR1 SGDLS and CDR2 YYNGEE. Written as DNA, the CDR3 is TGTGCCAGCAGCCCCACAGGTTCGGCTAATGAAAAACTGTTTTTT. It codes for CASSPTGSANEKLFF.